These T cell receptor beta chains were read from a single sample in a study of T cell repertoires in cytomegalovirus infection. Antigens of these TCRs are unknown. TCRdb reanalysed the reads using MiXCR and keeps one entry per CDR3 protein. The profile covers about 700,000 distinct CDR3 sequences, with around 35% appearing a single time and around a sixth taken by the ten largest. This sample comprised cultured PBMCs, obtained from culture after CMV antigen stimulation. The receptors were gathered from a human donor in good health (CMV status not recorded). Some clones in this sample may be carry-over from other donors' samples. Both conserved end residues are part of each CDR3. Each record gives: D gene, V gene, clone size, J gene, CDR3 DNA, CDR3 protein. The D gene is left open where the match is weak. Some rows have no size entry. The others give once, few or many, or a class for an expanded clone.

D: NA; V: TRBV6-1; size: NA; J: TRBJ2-2; DNA: TGTGCCAGCAGCCCTGGCGTGGCTACGCGCCCCGGGGAGCTGTTTTTT; CDR3: CASSPGVATRPGELFF
D: NA; V: TRBV7-2; size: NA; J: TRBJ2-3; DNA: TGTGCCAGCAGCTTAGAGGGGGGCATGACAGATACGCAGTATTTT; CDR3: CASSLEGGMTDTQYF
D: NA; V: TRBV5-4; size: few; J: TRBJ1-2; DNA: TGTGCCAGCAGCTTGGGGGGGTTGGCCTATGGCTACACCTTC; CDR3: CASSLGGLAYGYTF
D: TRBD1; V: TRBV20-1; size: NA; J: TRBJ2-1; DNA: TGCAGTGCTATCCGGGACAGCTCCTACAATGAGCAGTTCTTC; CDR3: CSAIRDSSYNEQFF
D: NA; V: TRBV5-5; size: NA; J: TRBJ1-5; DNA: TGTGCCAGCAGCTTGTACAGGGCCTTAAATCAGCCCCAGCATTTT; CDR3: CASSLYRALNQPQHF
D: NA; V: TRBV7-9; size: NA; J: TRBJ1-2; DNA: TGTGCCAGCAGCTTGGCAGCCCCCGTAGGCTACACCTTC; CDR3: CASSLAAPVGYTF
D: NA; V: TRBV6-6; size: NA; J: TRBJ2-1; DNA: TGTGCCAGCAGTTACGGGCAGAACAATGAGCAGTTCTTC; CDR3: CASSYGQNNEQFF
D: TRBD2; V: TRBV7-2; size: many; J: TRBJ2-3; DNA: TGTGCCAGCAGCTTCCTAGCGGGGGGGCGGGGAGATACGCAGTATTTT; CDR3: CASSFLAGGRGDTQYF
D: NA; V: TRBV7-6; size: few; J: TRBJ2-7; DNA: TGTGCCAGCAGCCCTCGGACCGGAGCCAGCTCCTACGAGCAGTACTTC; CDR3: CASSPRTGASSYEQYF
D: TRBD1; V: TRBV7-2; size: many; J: TRBJ2-1; DNA: TGTGCCAGCAGCTTAGCGGGGTCCCACAGGGGCGAGCAGTTCTTC; CDR3: CASSLAGSHRGEQFF
D: NA; V: TRBV2; size: NA; J: TRBJ2-2; DNA: TGTGCCAGCAGGGCAGGCCTTTCGTCCGGGGAGCTGTTTTTT; CDR3: CASRAGLSSGELFF
D: TRBD2; V: TRBV7-8; size: many; J: TRBJ2-1; DNA: TGTGCCAGCAGCTTAGTAGGCGGGGGGGAGACTGAGCAGTTCTTC; CDR3: CASSLVGGGETEQFF
D: NA; V: TRBV7-2; size: many; J: TRBJ2-5; DNA: TGTGCCAGCAGCCTCACTTCGTACCAAGAGACCCAGTACTTC; CDR3: CASSLTSYQETQYF
D: NA; V: TRBV6-1; size: few; J: TRBJ2-2; DNA: TGTGCCAGCAGTGAAGCGGGGACGGACACCGGGGAGCTGTTTTTT; CDR3: CASSEAGTDTGELFF
D: TRBD2; V: TRBV6-1; size: few; J: TRBJ2-1; DNA: TGTGCCAGCAGCCTAGCGGGGGGGGGGGATGAGCAGTTCTTC; CDR3: CASSLAGGGDEQFF
D: NA; V: TRBV20-1; size: few; J: TRBJ2-5; DNA: TGCAGTGCTAGAGATTGGAACCACCAAGAGACCCAGTACTTC; CDR3: CSARDWNHQETQYF
D: NA; V: TRBV4-1; size: few; J: TRBJ1-5; DNA: TGCGCCAGCAGCCAAGTTGCCCAGAGCAATCAGCCCCAGCATTTT; CDR3: CASSQVAQSNQPQHF
D: TRBD2; V: TRBV5-1; size: NA; J: TRBJ2-2; DNA: TGCGCCAGCAGCTACGGGCCTACTAGCGCCGGGGAGCTGTTTTTT; CDR3: CASSYGPTSAGELFF
D: NA; V: TRBV6-2/TRBV6-3; size: NA; J: TRBJ2-1; DNA: TGTGCCAGCAGCCTCCGACAGACCAGAGCCAACAATGAGCAGTTCTTC; CDR3: CASSLRQTRANNEQFF
D: TRBD2; V: TRBV4-3; size: NA; J: TRBJ2-5; DNA: TGCGCCAGCAGCCAAGATCTTGTCGGACTAGCGGGAGGGAAAGAGACCCAGTACTTC; CDR3: CASSQDLVGLAGGKETQYF
D: TRBD2; V: TRBV11-1; size: few; J: TRBJ2-5; DNA: TGTGCCAGCACAAGCGGGGGCCCCCGTACCCAGTACTTC; CDR3: CASTSGGPRTQYF
D: TRBD1; V: TRBV12-3/TRBV12-4; size: NA; J: TRBJ2-7; DNA: TGTGCCAGTTGTCCCGGGACAGGGTCCTACGAGCAGTACTTC; CDR3: CASCPGTGSYEQYF
D: NA; V: TRBV2; size: NA; J: TRBJ1-6; DNA: TGTGCCAGCCTTGACCGGACTATCGGTTCACCCCTCCACTTT; CDR3: CASLDRTIGSPLHF
D: NA; V: TRBV6-6; size: NA; J: TRBJ1-1; DNA: TGTGCCAGCAGCCGCGAGGAGGGAAGGAAAAATCAAGCTTTCTTT; CDR3: CASSREEGRKNQAFF
D: TRBD1; V: TRBV11-2; size: NA; J: TRBJ1-4; DNA: TGTGCCAGCAGCCCATACAGGGGGCTGAATGAAAAACTGTTTTTT; CDR3: CASSPYRGLNEKLFF
D: NA; V: TRBV7-2; size: NA; J: TRBJ2-2; DNA: TGTGCCAGTCTCCCCTCGGGCGCGGGTCGAACCGGGGAGCTGTTTTTT; CDR3: CASLPSGAGRTGELFF
D: TRBD1; V: TRBV4-1; size: few; J: TRBJ1-2; DNA: TGCGCCAGCAGCCAAACGGGACAGGGGATCACCTTC; CDR3: CASSQTGQGITF
D: TRBD2; V: TRBV5-1; size: NA; J: TRBJ2-4; DNA: TGCGCCAGCAGCTTGGCCGAGACCAGCGGGGTTAACGTTCAGTACTTC; CDR3: CASSLAETSGVNVQYF
D: NA; V: TRBV29-1; size: NA; J: TRBJ1-1; DNA: TGCAGCGCAGTTCATTTATACACTGAAGCTTTCTTT; CDR3: CSAVHLYTEAFF
D: TRBD1; V: TRBV12-3/TRBV12-4; size: NA; J: TRBJ2-7; DNA: TGTGCCAGCACTCTAGGAGTTCCAGGGGGCTCCTACGAGCAGTACTTC; CDR3: CASTLGVPGGSYEQYF
D: TRBD2; V: TRBV2; size: few; J: TRBJ2-1; DNA: TGTGCCAGCAGTGAAAGTCTAGCGGGGGGGCTAAACAATGAGCAGTTCTTC; CDR3: CASSESLAGGLNNEQFF
D: NA; V: TRBV7-2; size: many; J: TRBJ2-3; DNA: TGTGCCAGCACCCGCGGGCCGGTGGGAGGTACGCAGTATTTT; CDR3: CASTRGPVGGTQYF
D: NA; V: TRBV12-3/TRBV12-4; size: NA; J: TRBJ2-7; DNA: TGTGCCAGCAGTCGGGACCTTTGGGGCGAGCAGTACTTC; CDR3: CASSRDLWGEQYF
D: NA; V: TRBV12-3/TRBV12-4; size: NA; J: TRBJ2-5; DNA: TGTGCCAGCAAGGGACTCGATCAAGAGACCCAGTACTTC; CDR3: CASKGLDQETQYF
D: TRBD1; V: TRBV10-3; size: NA; J: TRBJ1-4; DNA: TGTGCCATCAGTTCCACCCCCCCGGGACAGAGAGGTGAAAAACTGTTTTTT; CDR3: CAISSTPPGQRGEKLFF
D: NA; V: TRBV7-6; size: NA; J: TRBJ2-2; DNA: TGTGCCAGCACCTACGATCGAGTGAACGGGGAGCTGTTTTTT; CDR3: CASTYDRVNGELFF
D: TRBD1; V: TRBV11-2; size: many; J: TRBJ2-7; DNA: TGTGCCAGCAGCCCCCGGGACAGGGACCTCTACGAGCAGTACTTC; CDR3: CASSPRDRDLYEQYF
D: NA; V: TRBV5-1; size: NA; J: TRBJ2-7; DNA: TGCGCCAGCAGCTTGTTGCCTGGGGCCTACGAGCAGTACTTC; CDR3: CASSLLPGAYEQYF
D: NA; V: TRBV7-9; size: NA; J: TRBJ2-2; DNA: TGTGCCAGCAGCGGGGGTTGGCGCACCGGGGAGCTGTTTTTT; CDR3: CASSGGWRTGELFF
D: NA; V: TRBV7-9; size: NA; J: TRBJ2-5; DNA: TGTGCCAGCAGCTTAGCTACATACTATCAAGAGACCCAGTACTTC; CDR3: CASSLATYYQETQYF
D: NA; V: TRBV11-2; size: few; J: TRBJ2-1; DNA: TGTGCCAGCAGCTTAGATCACGTTAATGAGCAGTTCTTC; CDR3: CASSLDHVNEQFF
D: NA; V: TRBV27; size: few; J: TRBJ2-6; DNA: TGTGCCAGCATGCCCGTGAGCTTACGGGCCAACGTCCTGACTTTC; CDR3: CASMPVSLRANVLTF
D: TRBD2; V: TRBV7-2; size: NA; J: TRBJ2-3; DNA: TGTGCCAGCAGCTTCCGGACTAGTTACTCAGATACGCAGTATTTT; CDR3: CASSFRTSYSDTQYF
D: TRBD2; V: TRBV7-9; size: NA; J: TRBJ2-1; DNA: TGTGCCAGCAGTCTTGTGGGGACTAGCGGGAGTACGCCCCCCAATGAGCAGTTCTTC; CDR3: CASSLVGTSGSTPPNEQFF
D: NA; V: TRBV19; size: NA; J: TRBJ1-1; DNA: TGTGCCACCAAGGGCCGGAAGAACACTGAAGCTTTCTTT; CDR3: CATKGRKNTEAFF
D: NA; V: TRBV6-1; size: once; J: TRBJ2-5; DNA: TGTGCCAGCAGTTACGGCCAGACCCAGTACTTC; CDR3: CASSYGQTQYF
D: TRBD1; V: TRBV12-3/TRBV12-4; size: once; J: TRBJ1-2; DNA: TGTGCCAGCAGTTACCGCCCAGGGGGTGACTATGGCTACACCTTC; CDR3: CASSYRPGGDYGYTF
D: TRBD2; V: TRBV7-2; size: NA; J: TRBJ2-7; DNA: TGTGCCAGCAGCTTAGGCGGGACTAGCGGAAAACAGTACTTC; CDR3: CASSLGGTSGKQYF
D: TRBD1; V: TRBV18; size: NA; J: TRBJ1-6; DNA: TGTGCCAGCTCACCGGGGACAGGGAACGGGTCACCCCTCCACTTT; CDR3: CASSPGTGNGSPLHF
D: NA; V: TRBV6-2/TRBV6-3; size: NA; J: TRBJ1-1; DNA: TGTGCCAGCAGCCTCCCTGGCACTCCGAACACTGAAGCTTTCTTT; CDR3: CASSLPGTPNTEAFF
D: NA; V: TRBV4-1; size: few; J: TRBJ1-2; DNA: TGCGCCAGCAGCCACAACACCCCTGGAGTTGGCTACACCTTC; CDR3: CASSHNTPGVGYTF
D: NA; V: TRBV27; size: NA; J: TRBJ2-7; DNA: TGTGCCAGCAGTTCCGGGCACGAGCAGTACTTC; CDR3: CASSSGHEQYF
D: NA; V: TRBV10-2; size: few; J: TRBJ1-2; DNA: TGCGCCACCCAACCAGCCGTGTTTAGGGGCTACACCTTC; CDR3: CATQPAVFRGYTF
D: NA; V: TRBV7-6; size: NA; J: TRBJ1-4; DNA: TGTGCCAGCAGCCCCCTCGGCGAAACTAATGAAAAACTGTTTTTT; CDR3: CASSPLGETNEKLFF
D: NA; V: TRBV6-2/TRBV6-3; size: NA; J: TRBJ1-1; DNA: TGTGCCAGCAGTTACTCGAGTGTGCTCGCGACTGAAGCTTTCTTT; CDR3: CASSYSSVLATEAFF
D: NA; V: TRBV6-6; size: few; J: TRBJ2-7; DNA: TGTGCCAGCAGCCAGCGGACCGTCTACGAGCAGTACTTC; CDR3: CASSQRTVYEQYF
D: TRBD1; V: TRBV24-1; size: NA; J: TRBJ1-5; DNA: TGTGCCACCAGTGACCCAAGGACAGGGGACCTAGGGGCCCAGCATTTT; CDR3: CATSDPRTGDLGAQHF
D: NA; V: TRBV19; size: NA; J: TRBJ1-1; DNA: TGTGCCAGTAACTACGGGGGAAGCACTGAAGCTTTCTTT; CDR3: CASNYGGSTEAFF
D: NA; V: TRBV27; size: NA; J: TRBJ2-6; DNA: TGTGCCAGCAGTTCCCTCGGGAGCTCTGGGGCCAACGTCCTGACTTTC; CDR3: CASSSLGSSGANVLTF
D: NA; V: TRBV12-3/TRBV12-4; size: NA; J: TRBJ2-3; DNA: TGTGCCAGCAGTTTCGCAGGGGCAGATACGCAGTATTTT; CDR3: CASSFAGADTQYF